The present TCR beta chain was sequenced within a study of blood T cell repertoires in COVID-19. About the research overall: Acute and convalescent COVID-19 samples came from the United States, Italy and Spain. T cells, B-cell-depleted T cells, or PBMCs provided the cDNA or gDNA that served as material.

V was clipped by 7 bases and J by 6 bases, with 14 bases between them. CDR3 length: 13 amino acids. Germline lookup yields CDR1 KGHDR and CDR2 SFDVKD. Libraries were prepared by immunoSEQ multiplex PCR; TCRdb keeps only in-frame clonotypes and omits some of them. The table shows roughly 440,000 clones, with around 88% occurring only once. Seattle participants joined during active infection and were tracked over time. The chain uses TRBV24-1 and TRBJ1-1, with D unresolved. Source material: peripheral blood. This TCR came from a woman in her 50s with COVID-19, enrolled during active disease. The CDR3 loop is CATRPTSGAEAFF. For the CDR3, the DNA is TGTGCCACCAGGCCTACGTCCGGGGCTGAAGCTTTCTTT.